A single sample gave rise to the 17 T cell receptor beta chains below, sequenced in a study of blood T cell repertoires in COVID-19. Profiling relied on immunoSEQ multiplex PCR, and the TCRdb table lists in-frame clones only, not all of them. Of under 250,000 clones detected, about 83% appear once; the ten largest clones hold around 4.6%. Source material: PBMCs or T cells enriched from blood (not recorded which). These receptors all come from a woman aged 45-65 years who had been exposed to COVID-19.

Details on this clone: A read error is possible here, since a much larger clone lies one base away. This sequence joins TRBV3-1 (or the pseudogene TRBV3-2) and TRBJ1-1; 7 nucleotides line up with TRBD1. This CDR3 is 14 amino acids long. Germline CDR1 reads LGHDT; CDR2 reads YNNKEL (reference sequence). V was pared by 5 bases and J by 1 base, with 4 bases of the junction left unmatched. As DNA, the CDR3 is TGTGCCAGCAGCTTACGGACAGGGAACACTGAAGCTTTCTTT. This codes for CASSLRTGNTEAFF.

The V call is TRBV27, the J call TRBJ1-2, with D perhaps matching TRBD1 (6 bases). The CDR3 loop spans 14 amino acids. Germline V CDR1 and CDR2: MNHEY, SMNVEV (reference sequence). Between the trimmed V and J ends, which lost 3 bases and 5 bases, there was a span of 13 bases. CDR3 in amino acids: CASSLYGGAYGYTF. As DNA, the CDR3 is TGTGCCAGCAGTTTGTATGGGGGCGCATATGGCTACACCTTC.

This clone was found once. The CDR3 nucleotides are TGTGCCAGCAGCCCGGAGGGCCCCCTCTACAATGAGCAGTTCTTC. As protein: CASSPEGPLYNEQFF. The chain carries TRBV7-6 and TRBJ2-1; D possibly corresponds to TRBD2 (6 bases). CDR3 length equals 15 residues. From germline, CDR1 is SGHVS and CDR2 FNYEAQ. Deletions cut 5 bases from V and 3 bases from J, with 14 bases between.

The chain carries TRBV5-5 and TRBJ1-5; 8 bases are shared with TRBD1. J was trimmed by 4 bases and V by 4 bases; bases with no gene match: 7. Per the germline V gene, CDR1 is SGHKS and CDR2 is YYEKEE (reference sequence). The CDR3 extends over 15 amino acids. In nucleotides, the CDR3 is TGTGCCAGCAGCGCGACAGGGGAGCGGAATCAGCCCCAGCATTTT. Encoded protein: CASSATGERNQPQHF.

The chain links TRBV11-2 to TRBJ1-2; TRBD1 is a possible D gene (6 bases). Trimming shortened V by 4 bases and J by 8 bases, and 14 bases separated the two germline ends. Looked up from germline, CDR1 is SGHAT and CDR2 is FQNNGV. The CDR3 consists of 13 residues. Here the CDR3 DNA reads TGTGCCAGCAGCTCCCGGGACAAAAGGGGCTACACCTTC. This translates into CASSSRDKRGYTF.

V gene TRBV9 combines with J gene TRBJ2-3, with no clear D. This CDR3 spans 17 amino acids. The V end was cut by 0 bases, the J end by 2 bases, with 16 bases between. CDR1 and CDR2 (germline): SGDLS, YYNGEE. This chain's CDR3 is CASSVDRVDFYTDTQYF. CDR3 coding DNA: TGTGCCAGCAGCGTAGATCGGGTAGACTTTTACACAGATACGCAGTATTTT.

The V call is TRBV2, the J call TRBJ2-3; TRBD1 matches 9 bases. In germline, CDR1 is SNHLY, CDR2 FYNNEI. This CDR3 comprises 16 residues. With V trimmed by 9 bases and J by 11 bases, 21 bases remained unmatched. Here the CDR3 DNA reads TGTGCCAGACGGATTCCGGGACAGGGCGCTGAAAGTGGGCAGTATTTT. Residues: CARRIPGQGAESGQYF.

The genes are TRBV7-2 and TRBJ1-2; D is unresolved. V shed 8 bases and J shed 1 base, with 23 bases lying between them. The germline CDR1 and CDR2 sequences are SGHTA and FQGNSA. CDR3 length: 17 residues. In DNA, the CDR3 is TGTGCCAGCGCCCTAACGGTTGGGTTGGGAGTTAACTATGGCTACACCTTC. Protein product: CASALTVGLGVNYGYTF.

CDR3 loop: CASSPGTPIVQAFF. The CDR3 DNA reads as TGTGCCAGCAGCCCCGGGACACCGATCGTCCAAGCTTTCTTT. The V call is TRBV6-5, the J call TRBJ1-1, with D maybe TRBD1 (6 bases). Trimming shortened V by 6 bases and J by 9 bases, and 20 bases separated the two germline ends. Looked up from germline, CDR1 is MNHEY and CDR2 is SVGAGI. The CDR3 is made up of 14 amino acids.

The rearrangement uses TRBV5-1 and TRBJ2-1; 11 nucleotides agree with TRBD2. With 1 base clipped from V and 3 bases from J, the junction kept 9 bases outside the gene matches. This CDR3 has 18 residues. CDR1 and CDR2 from the germline V gene are SGHRS and YFSETQ. This CDR3 reads CASSLLVAGGRVYNEQFF. Written as DNA, the CDR3 is TGCGCCAGCAGCTTGCTAGTAGCGGGGGGGCGCGTCTACAATGAGCAGTTCTTC. The variable domain in full, completed from reference TRBV5-1 and TRBJ2-1, reads KAGVTQTPRYLIKTRGQQVTLSCSPISGHRSVSWYQQTPGQGLQFLFEYFSETQRNKGNFPGRFSGRQFSNSRSEMNVSTLELGDSALYLCASSLLVAGGRVYNEQFFGPGTRLTVL.

This chain uses TRBV18 with TRBJ1-1; 9 bases agree with TRBD1. The junction had 12 bases not matched to a gene; V was cut back by 4 bases and J by 6 bases. CDR1 KGHSH and CDR2 LQKENI come from the germline V gene. The CDR3 sequence is 16 residues long. The CDR3 bases are TGTGCCAGCTCACTGGCCGGGACAGGGTCTCTATCTGAAGCTTTCTTT. Translation gives CASSLAGTGSLSEAFF.

A remark on this clone: At one end, the junction sequence differs from germline, possibly due to a read error. V gene TRBV28 combines with J gene TRBJ1-4; 8 nucleotides agree with TRBD1. There are 14 residues in the CDR3. Germline CDR1 and CDR2: MDHEN and SYDVKM. CDR3 residues: CASGLDRGPEKLFF. The CDR3 nucleotides read TGTGCCAGCGGTTTAGACAGGGGACCTGAAAAACTGTTTTTT.

V and J are TRBV11-2 and TRBJ2-3; D unclear. The CDR3 length is 15 residues. V shed 0 bases and J shed 2 bases, with 9 bases lying between them. Germline V gene lookup returns CDR1 SGHAT and CDR2 FQNNGV. In nucleotides, the CDR3 is TGTGCCAGCAGCTTAGAGCGACACTCCACAGATACGCAGTATTTT. Its translation is CASSLERHSTDTQYF.

V is TRBV19 and J is TRBJ1-1, with 9 positions matching TRBD1. J gave up 1 base and V 5 bases, and 8 bases lay outside the gene matches. The V gene's germline CDR1 is LNHDA and CDR2 SQIVND (reference sequence). CDR3 length: 16 residues. The CDR3 loop reads CASSLGTGSWNTEAFF. The DNA for the CDR3 is TGTGCCAGTAGTCTTGGGACAGGGTCGTGGAACACTGAAGCTTTCTTT.

J is TRBJ2-5 and V is TRBV12-3 or TRBV12-4, with 7 positions matching TRBD2. This CDR3 is built from 13 residues. Unmatched junction bases numbered 5, after V lost 5 bases and J lost 5 bases. The CDR3 DNA reads as TGTGCCAGCAGTCCGGGGGGAGGGGAGACCCAGTACTTC. Translating gives CASSPGGGETQYF.

The V and J genes are TRBV19 and TRBJ1-2; no clear D gene. V lost 10 bases and J 7 bases, leaving 16 bases between the germline ends. CDR1 LNHDA and CDR2 SQIVND come from the germline V gene (reference sequence). The CDR3 loop spans 12 amino acids. CDR3 residues: CATSSGKAGYTF. The CDR3 DNA sequence: TGTGCCACCTCTAGCGGGAAGGCTGGCTACACCTTC.

CDR3 DNA: TGTGCCTGGAGTCCGGGGGTTTTGAACACTGAAGCTTTCTTT. Its protein is CAWSPGVLNTEAFF. This chain uses TRBV30 with TRBJ1-1; D possibly corresponds to TRBD1 (5 bases). The germline V gene has CDR1 GTSNPN and CDR2 SVGIG (reference sequence). V lost 2 bases, J lost 0 bases, and 10 bases lay in between. The CDR3 extends over 14 amino acids. Together with reference TRBV30 and TRBJ1-1, the CDR3 gives the full variable domain: SQTIHQWPATLVQPVGSPLSLECTVEGTSNPNLYWYRQAAGRGLQLLFYSVGIGQISSEVPQNLSASRPQDRQFILSSKKLLLSDSGFYLCAWSPGVLNTEAFFGQGTRLTVV.